These T cell receptor beta chains were read from a single sample in a study of shared clonotypes between healthy human individuals. Sequencing was performed with immunoSEQ multiplex PCR; in TCRdb, only in-frame clones are kept and a portion is missing. The table records about 2,500,000 clones, around nine tenths of them present only once. Specimen: naive CD4+ T cells sorted from blood. Receptor source: a man aged 18 to 35 in good health. Each CDR3 is given with its conserved first and last residue. Not every row has a clone size; where given, it reads once, few, many or a size class.

v_call clone_size cdr3_aa
TRBV2 few CASSGTLNTEAFF
TRBV18 . CASSLTSGDNEQFF
TRBV7-2 once CASSIRTGDGYTF
TRBV19 few CASSSRGGNIQYF
TRBV5-4 . CASREDRAPGELFF
TRBV27 . CASSSRQALAKNIQYF
TRBV6-5 . CASSYSTGAPNEKLFF
TRBV21-1 . CASSRPQGARGNTIYF
TRBV27 . CASSSQFSYEQYF
TRBV28 . CASKGVNEKLFF
TRBV6-1 . CASSEQGRATGELFF
TRBV7-2 . CASSLGRRQPQHF
TRBV30 . CAWREQGNTEAFF
TRBV2 . CASTLQRGGRETQYF
TRBV1 . CTSSQEYSGGEAYEQYF
TRBV6-1 . CASSESGQGGYEQYF
TRBV28 . CATGSPSAVYYGYTF
TRBV5-4 . CASSIDRGKNTEAFF
TRBV5-1 . CASSNSGTVGTYEQYF
TRBV11-2 . CASSSQRGASAPLHF
TRBV6-6 . CASSFAADTQYF
TRBV18 . CASSPVGPGNTIYF
TRBV6-1 . CASSEALGQGPGEQYF
TRBV6-4 . CASSVAGGSGQFF
TRBV6-6 . CASSIGYEQYF
TRBV7-2 . CASSPPGTSYEQYF
TRBV5-1 . CASSLPGQETQYF
TRBV4-2 once CASSQDNYQGSGNTIYF
TRBV30 . CAWSVTYRGNQETQYF
TRBV19 . CASSIVEGAGELFF
TRBV6-6 . CASSYGTGYNEQFF
TRBV29-1 once CSVLAGGSYEQYF
TRBV5-1 . CASSPTGTGYSYEQYF
TRBV2 . CASSGGTYSNQPQHF
TRBV6-1 . CASSDWRSGELFF
TRBV7-7 . CASSLWGQETQYF
TRBV10-2 . CASMGGVPGYEQYF
TRBV6-5 . CASSFRDRVWNEQFF
TRBV6-1 . CASSGGSETYEQYF
TRBV7-9 . CASTSDRQAFF
TRBV6-5 . CASSLKEGASGYTF
TRBV6-5 . CASVASGGADTQYF
TRBV6-1 . CASSEQAWNTEAFF
TRBV7-9 once CASSPEASSGNTIYF
TRBV5-4 . CASSLKGQGLNYGYTF
TRBV4-1 . CASSQVLGRTSGNTIYF
TRBV7-8 . CASSKGTGPNEAFF
TRBV7-8 . CASSFLAFTVSGKGQETQYF
TRBV2 . CASRSTGARTDTQYF
TRBV7-2 . CASSFGIQRSYEQYF
TRBV27 . CASSPLSNQPQHF
TRBV20-1 . CSATGLAAQYF
TRBV29-1 . CSVESQGYPGEQYF
TRBV7-2 . CASSPTSGVAYEQYF
TRBV28 . CASSSPDPRRETQYF
TRBV5-1 few CASSLEGSRANYGYTF
TRBV18 . CASSPSPHYEQYF